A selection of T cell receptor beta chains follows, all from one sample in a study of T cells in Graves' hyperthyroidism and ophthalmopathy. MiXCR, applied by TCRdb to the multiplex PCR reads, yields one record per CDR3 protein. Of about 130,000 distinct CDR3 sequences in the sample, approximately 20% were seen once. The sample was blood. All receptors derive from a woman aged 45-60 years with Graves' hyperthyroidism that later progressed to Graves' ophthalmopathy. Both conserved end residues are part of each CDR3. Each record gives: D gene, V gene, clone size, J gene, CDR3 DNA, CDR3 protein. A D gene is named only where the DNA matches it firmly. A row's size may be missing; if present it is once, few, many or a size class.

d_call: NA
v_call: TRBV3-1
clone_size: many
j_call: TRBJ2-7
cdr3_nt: TGTGCCAGCAGCCAAGTCAAGCGGGCGGGATCCTACGAGCAGTACTTC
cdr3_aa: CASSQVKRAGSYEQYF

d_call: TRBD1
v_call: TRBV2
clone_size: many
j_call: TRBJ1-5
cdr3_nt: TGTGCCAGCCAACCGGATGGCCGGACAGGGGGCAGGCAGCCCCAGCATTTT
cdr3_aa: CASQPDGRTGGRQPQHF

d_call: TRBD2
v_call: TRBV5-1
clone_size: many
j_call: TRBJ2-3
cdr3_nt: TGCGCCAGCAGCTTGGGTGCAAGCGGGGTCCCCGATACGCAGTATTTT
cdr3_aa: CASSLGASGVPDTQYF

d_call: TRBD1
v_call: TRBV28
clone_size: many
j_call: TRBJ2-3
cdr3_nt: TGTGCCAGCAGTTCCCAGACAGGGGTTGGAGATACGCAGTATTTT
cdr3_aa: CASSSQTGVGDTQYF

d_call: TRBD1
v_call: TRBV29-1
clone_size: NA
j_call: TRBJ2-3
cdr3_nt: TGCAGCGTCCCCACGGACAGGGGGCCCCTCCGGTTCGCAGATACGCAGTATTTT
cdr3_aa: CSVPTDRGPLRFADTQYF

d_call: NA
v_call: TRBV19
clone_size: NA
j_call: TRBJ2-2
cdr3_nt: TGTGCCAGTAGGGGCGCGGGAACGAACACCGGGGAGCTGTTTTTT
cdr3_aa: CASRGAGTNTGELFF

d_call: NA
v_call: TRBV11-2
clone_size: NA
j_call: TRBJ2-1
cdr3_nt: TGTGCCAGCAGCTTAGCGGTAGGGGGGGTTGAGCAGTTCTTC
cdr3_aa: CASSLAVGGVEQFF

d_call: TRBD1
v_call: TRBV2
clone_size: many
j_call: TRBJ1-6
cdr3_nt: TGTGCCAGCAGTGACGAGACAGGGGGAGGATCACCCCTCCACTTT
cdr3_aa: CASSDETGGGSPLHF

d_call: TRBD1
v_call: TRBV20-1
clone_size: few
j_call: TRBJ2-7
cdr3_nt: TGCAGTGTCACACAGGGGCCTTACTCCTACGAGCAGTACTTC
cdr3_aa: CSVTQGPYSYEQYF

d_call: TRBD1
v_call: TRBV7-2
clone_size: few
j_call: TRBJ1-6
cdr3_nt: TGTGCCAGCAGCCCCCCGACAGGGGGGTTTTCACCCCTCCACTTT
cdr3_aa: CASSPPTGGFSPLHF

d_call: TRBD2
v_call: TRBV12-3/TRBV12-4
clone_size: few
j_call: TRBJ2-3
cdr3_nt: TGTGCCAGCAGAAGGACTAGCGCTCGCACAGATACGCAGTATTTT
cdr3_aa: CASRRTSARTDTQYF

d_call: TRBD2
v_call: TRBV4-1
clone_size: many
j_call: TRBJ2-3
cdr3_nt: TGCGCCAGCAGCCAAGATGGTGGTAGCGGGATTACAGATACGCAGTATTTT
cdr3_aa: CASSQDGGSGITDTQYF

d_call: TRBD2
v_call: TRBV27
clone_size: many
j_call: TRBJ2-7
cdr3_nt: TGTGCCAGCAGTTTAACTAGCGGCTCAACGGGGGAGCAGTACTTC
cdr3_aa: CASSLTSGSTGEQYF

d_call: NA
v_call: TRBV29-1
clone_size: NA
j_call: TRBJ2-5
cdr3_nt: TGCAGCGTTGCGCAGCCAGAGACCCAGTACTTC
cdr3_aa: CSVAQPETQYF

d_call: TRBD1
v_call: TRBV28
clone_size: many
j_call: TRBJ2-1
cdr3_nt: TGTGCCAGCAGTTTAAGGGTAGGGGGCTTTTACAATGAGCAGTTCTTC
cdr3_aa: CASSLRVGGFYNEQFF

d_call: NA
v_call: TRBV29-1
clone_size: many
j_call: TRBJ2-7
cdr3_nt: TGCAGCGTTCCCGGGGCTGGGAACGAGCAGTACTTC
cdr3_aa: CSVPGAGNEQYF

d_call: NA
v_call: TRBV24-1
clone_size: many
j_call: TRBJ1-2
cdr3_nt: TGTGCCACCAGTGATTTCGGGATGGGCTACACCTTC
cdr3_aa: CATSDFGMGYTF

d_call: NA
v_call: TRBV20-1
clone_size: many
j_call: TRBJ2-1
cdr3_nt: TGCAGTGCCGAGCCCAGCGGCGACAATGAGCAGTTCTTC
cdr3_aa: CSAEPSGDNEQFF

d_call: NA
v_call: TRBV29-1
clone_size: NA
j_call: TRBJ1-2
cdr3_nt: TGCAGCGTGCTAACAGGGAGAGGCTACACCTTC
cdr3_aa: CSVLTGRGYTF

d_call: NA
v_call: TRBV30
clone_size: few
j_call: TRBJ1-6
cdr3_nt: TGTGCCTTTGACCCCGGGACTAATTCACCCCTCCACTTT
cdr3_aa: CAFDPGTNSPLHF

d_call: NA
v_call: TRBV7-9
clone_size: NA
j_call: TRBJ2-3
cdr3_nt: TGTGCCAGCAGGGGACTCCGGGACAGCAACACAGATACGCAGTATTTT
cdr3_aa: CASRGLRDSNTDTQYF

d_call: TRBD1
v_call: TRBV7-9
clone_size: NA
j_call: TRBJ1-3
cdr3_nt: TGTGCCAGCAGCACAGACAGGGGCCGGGACACCATATATTTT
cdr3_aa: CASSTDRGRDTIYF

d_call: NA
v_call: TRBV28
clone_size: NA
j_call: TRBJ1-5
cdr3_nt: TGTGCCAGCAGGGCGGTCGGGGGCGGCAATCAGCCCCAGCATTTT
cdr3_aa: CASRAVGGGNQPQHF

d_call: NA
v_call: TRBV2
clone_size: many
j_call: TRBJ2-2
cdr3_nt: TGTGCCAGCAGTGAAGCGTTACAGAACACCGGGGAGCTGTTTTTT
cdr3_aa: CASSEALQNTGELFF

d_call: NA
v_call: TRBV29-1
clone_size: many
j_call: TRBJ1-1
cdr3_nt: TGCAGCGCCGAAGACGGTAAGACAGGTTCTGAAGCTTTCTTT
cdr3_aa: CSAEDGKTGSEAFF

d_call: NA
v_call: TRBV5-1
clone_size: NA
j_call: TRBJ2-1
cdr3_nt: TGCGCCAGCAGCTTGTCTCGTCCCGCTCGGGATGAGCAGTTCTTC
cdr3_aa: CASSLSRPARDEQFF

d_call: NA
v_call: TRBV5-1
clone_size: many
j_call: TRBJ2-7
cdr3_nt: TGCGCCAGCAGCTTCTACACCTCCTACGAGCAGTACTTC
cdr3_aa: CASSFYTSYEQYF

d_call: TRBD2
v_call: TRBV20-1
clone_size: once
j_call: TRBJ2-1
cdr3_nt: TGCAGTGCTAGCGGGAGGGCCTCCTACAACGAGCAGTTCTTC
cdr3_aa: CSASGRASYNEQFF

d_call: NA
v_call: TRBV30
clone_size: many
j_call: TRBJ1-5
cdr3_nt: TGTGCCTGGAGTAAAAGCAATCAGCCCCAGCATTTT
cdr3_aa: CAWSKSNQPQHF

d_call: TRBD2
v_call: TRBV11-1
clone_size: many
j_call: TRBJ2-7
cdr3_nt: TGTGCCAGCAGCACATTGGGACTAGCGGGCTACGAGCAGTACTTC
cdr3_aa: CASSTLGLAGYEQYF

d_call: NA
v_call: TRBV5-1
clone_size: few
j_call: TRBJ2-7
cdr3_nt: TGCGCCAGCAGGGTCGAGGACCGAAGCAATGAGCAGTACTTC
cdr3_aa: CASRVEDRSNEQYF

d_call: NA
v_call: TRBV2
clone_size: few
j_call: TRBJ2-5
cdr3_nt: TGTGCCAGCAGCGACGGCCAAGAGACCCAGTACTTC
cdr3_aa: CASSDGQETQYF

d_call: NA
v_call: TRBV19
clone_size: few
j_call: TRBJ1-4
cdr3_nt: TGTGCCAGTAGTATCCGAGGGAGAGTGGCAACTAATGAAAAACTGTTTTTT
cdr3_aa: CASSIRGRVATNEKLFF

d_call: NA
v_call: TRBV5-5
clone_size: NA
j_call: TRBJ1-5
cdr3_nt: TGTGCCAGCAGCTTGCGCCTGAGCAATCAGCCCCAGCATTTT
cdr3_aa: CASSLRLSNQPQHF

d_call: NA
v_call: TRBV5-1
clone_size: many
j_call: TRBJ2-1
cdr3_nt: TGCGCCAGCAGCCGCACGACAGATTCCTACAATGAGCAGTTCTTC
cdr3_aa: CASSRTTDSYNEQFF

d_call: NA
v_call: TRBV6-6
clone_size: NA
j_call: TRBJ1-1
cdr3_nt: TGTGCCAGCAGTTACCGCCAGGGGAAGGAAGCTGTGTGGAACACTGAAGCTTTCTTT
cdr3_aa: CASSYRQGKEAVWNTEAFF

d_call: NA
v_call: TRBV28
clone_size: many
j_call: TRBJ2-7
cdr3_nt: TGTGCCAGCAGTTTTCGTGCTAACCCCTACGAGCAGTACTTC
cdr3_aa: CASSFRANPYEQYF

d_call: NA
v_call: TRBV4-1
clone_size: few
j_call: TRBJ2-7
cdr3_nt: TGCGCCAGCAGCCAAGTTTTCGGTGACGAGCAGTACTTC
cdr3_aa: CASSQVFGDEQYF

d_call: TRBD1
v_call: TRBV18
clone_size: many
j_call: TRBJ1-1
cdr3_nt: TGTGCCAGCTCACCACGCGGCCCGCAGGGGGACACTGAAGCTTTCTTT
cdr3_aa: CASSPRGPQGDTEAFF

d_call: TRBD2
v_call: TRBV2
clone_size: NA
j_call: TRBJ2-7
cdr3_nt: TGTGCCAGTCTCTCTGGGGAGGGTTTTTCCTACGAGCAGTGCTTC
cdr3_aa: CASLSGEGFSYEQCF

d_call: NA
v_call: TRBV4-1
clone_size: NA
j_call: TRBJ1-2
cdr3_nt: TGCGCCAGCAGCCAAGATCGAAATGATGGCTATGGCTACACCTTC
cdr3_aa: CASSQDRNDGYGYTF

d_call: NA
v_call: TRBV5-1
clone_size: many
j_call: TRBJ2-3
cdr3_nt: TGCGCCAGCAGCTTGCGGGGGGCGGCCGGAGATACGCAGTATTTT
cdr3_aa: CASSLRGAAGDTQYF

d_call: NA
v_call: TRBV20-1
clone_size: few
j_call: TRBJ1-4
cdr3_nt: TGCAGTGCTAGATGGGGGGAAAAACTGTTTTTT
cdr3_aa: CSARWGEKLFF

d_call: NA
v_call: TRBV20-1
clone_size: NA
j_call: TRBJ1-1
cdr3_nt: TGCAGTGCTAGAGAGGGTTTGAACACTGAAGCTTTCTTT
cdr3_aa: CSAREGLNTEAFF

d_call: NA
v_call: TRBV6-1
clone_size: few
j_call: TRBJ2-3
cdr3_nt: TGTGCCAGCAGTTTACGCCTAGCCACAGATACGCAGTATTTT
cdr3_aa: CASSLRLATDTQYF

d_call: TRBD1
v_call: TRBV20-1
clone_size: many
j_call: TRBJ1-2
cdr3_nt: TGCAGTGCTCAGGACAGGGGGCAGTCCCCCTATGGCTACACCTTC
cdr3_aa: CSAQDRGQSPYGYTF

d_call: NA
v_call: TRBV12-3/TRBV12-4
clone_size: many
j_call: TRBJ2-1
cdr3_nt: TGTGCCAGCATCCCATCTGGAGGGGATGAGCAGTTCTTC
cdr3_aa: CASIPSGGDEQFF

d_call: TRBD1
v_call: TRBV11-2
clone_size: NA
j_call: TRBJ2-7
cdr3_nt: TGTGCCAGCAGGCTGGGACAGACCTACGAGCAGTACTTC
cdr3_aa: CASRLGQTYEQYF

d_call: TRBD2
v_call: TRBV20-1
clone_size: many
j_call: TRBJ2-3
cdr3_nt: TGCAGTGCTAGTTTGAACTCCGGACTAGCGGGAGCGGATACGCAGTATTTT
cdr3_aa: CSASLNSGLAGADTQYF

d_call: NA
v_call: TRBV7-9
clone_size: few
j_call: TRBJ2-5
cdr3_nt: TGTGCCAGCAGCGGGGGACAATACCAAGAGACCCAGTACTTC
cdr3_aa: CASSGGQYQETQYF

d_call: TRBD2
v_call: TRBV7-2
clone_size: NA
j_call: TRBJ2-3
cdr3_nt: TGTGCCAGCAGCTTAGGTCGGCTAGCGGGAGGGCCAATAAATACGCAGTATTTT
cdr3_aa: CASSLGRLAGGPINTQYF

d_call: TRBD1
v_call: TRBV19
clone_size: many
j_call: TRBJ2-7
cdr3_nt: TGTGCCAGTAATGGACAGGGCAGCTACGAGCAGTACTTC
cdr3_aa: CASNGQGSYEQYF

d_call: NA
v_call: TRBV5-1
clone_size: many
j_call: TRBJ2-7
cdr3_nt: TGCGCCAGCAGCTTGCTCCAGGGCCCCTACGAGCAGTACTTC
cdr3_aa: CASSLLQGPYEQYF

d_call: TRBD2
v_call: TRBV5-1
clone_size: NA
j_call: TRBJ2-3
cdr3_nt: TGCGCCAGCAGCCCCGGACTAGCGGGAGGCCCTACAGATACGCAGTATTTT
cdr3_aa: CASSPGLAGGPTDTQYF